This TCR beta chain emerged from a study of tumor-infiltrating lymphocytes in primary liver carcinoma. Overall study: The five patients, who were men and women, ranged in age from 30 to 69 years.

This CDR3 contains 14 residues. Germline trimming cut 1 base from V and 9 bases from J; bases unmatched to any gene: 7. Germline assignment: CDR1 SGHKS and CDR2 YYEKEE (reference sequence). As to this clonotype: Because the CDR3 is missing its conserved closing phenylalanine or tryptophan, this is likely a read error.

Co-extraction of both nucleic acids (RNA and DNA) used about 19-33 mg of unsorted bulk tissue. Tumor samples uniformly had over 85% viable tumor cells. TCR beta cDNA was prepared out of 500 ng total RNA by means of a constant-region primer. Generation of the TCR beta libraries relied on three nested multiplex PCR rounds using slightly modified ARM-PCR. Two initial PCR rounds of around 9 cycles each paired TRBV1-TRBV30 forward primers with a C-beta reverse primer. A single record per CDR3 protein comes from TCRdb applying MiXCR to the multiplex PCR reads. The sample carries about 120,000 distinct CDR3 sequences, 55% to 75% recorded once.

Sequencing used liver tumor tissue from sampling region 1. Subset indicated: tumor region T1, superior pole. This chain links TRBV5-5 with TRBJ2-3; 8 bases fit TRBD2. The receptor comes from a woman in her fifties or sixties with primary liver carcinoma and hepatitis B virus infection. The CDR3 DNA reads as TGTGCCAGCAGCTTGTATGGGAGCGGGGGAACGCAGTATCTT. This sequence encodes CASSLYGSGGTQYL.